This TCR beta chain is from a study of blood T cell repertoires in COVID-19 (dated by TCRdb to 2019 to 2021). About the study as a whole: Samples covering the acute and convalescent phases of COVID-19 were provided by collaborators in the United States, Italy and Spain. The material from the prospective study consisted of cDNA or gDNA derived from T cells, B-cell-depleted T cells, or PBMCs. Subjects who had been exposed to COVID-19, were actively infected with it, or had recovered from it provided the deeply sampled blood TCRbeta repertoires that made up the dataset. The repertoires were made available in a free public database intended to serve as a resource for research on the immune response to SARS-CoV-2. The samples were drawn from the first 160 participants of the ongoing ImmuneRACE study and from roughly 1,300 subjects provided by 6 global collaborators. Nearly every sample came with metadata listing a de-identified subject ID, COVID-19 status, age in years and sex. Where available, HLA class I and class II types were obtained from metadata supplied by the sample provider rather than from assay-based typing. Results and caveats for the whole study, not just this receptor: Clinical and demographic metadata were provided uncurated, with the amount varying by source and participant.

In the prospective study, participants were about 18 to 95 years old, resided in 24 geographic areas of the United States, and were enrolled through a virtual design. In the prospective study, cohorts were assigned on the basis of participant-reported clinical history obtained from a screening survey and a study questionnaire. Mobile phlebotomists in the prospective study collected whole blood, serum and a nasopharyngeal or oropharyngeal swab from every participant. Prospective study participants could optionally give additional blood draws and questionnaires over an approximately two-month period. Before DNA extraction, blood samples from the prospective study were shipped at room temperature or frozen. This clone was observed a handful of times. The antigen it recognizes is unknown. Qualities for individual bases were not recorded, and no much larger clone is one base off. Relative to germline, V is 1 base shorter and J is 3 bases shorter, with 16 bases between their ends. Reading from cysteine to phenylalanine, the CDR3 counts 16 amino acids. Of the read, only the CDR3 DNA is kept; its 48 bases are in frame from base 1. CDR1 SGHVS and CDR2 FQNEAQ are derived from the germline V gene.

TCRbeta CDR3 regions were amplified from genomic DNA by means of the immunoSEQ Assay, a bias-controlled multiplex PCR. In the original analysis: The number of nucleated cells in each sample was estimated from the amplification of reference gene primers within the assay. Sequence reads were collapsed and filtered to measure the absolute abundance of every unique TCRbeta CDR3 rearrangement. Productive Simpson clonality was computed per sample as the square root of Simpson's diversity index over productive rearrangements. TCRdb provides this immuneACCESS table in a form limited to in-frame rearrangements. Some clones are lacking; in checked studies, under half of them reflect an unresolved V gene, and why the rest are absent is not known. V, J and clone size are those of that table, while D and trimming were read from the DNA. The sample includes 380,000 or so clones, with 88% observed a single time. The top ten clonotypes cover more than 0.9% of the sample.

The sample taken for sequencing was PBMCs or T cells enriched from blood (not recorded which). This sequence originates from a woman in her twenties or thirties with acute COVID-19. This receptor chain uses TRBV7-8 and TRBJ2-7; no D gene call is confident. The CDR3 reads as follows: CASSLVGRRENYEQYF. The DNA reads as follows: TGTGCCAGCAGCTTAGTTGGTCGGAGAGAAAACTACGAGCAGTACTTC. Beyond the CDR3, the reference TRBV7-8 and TRBJ2-7 genes provide the residues; the full variable domain reads: GAGVSQSPRYKVAKRGQDVALRCDPISGHVSLFWYQQALGQGPEFLTYFQNEAQLDKSGLPSDRFFAERPEGSVSTLKIQRTQQEDSAVYLCASSLVGRRENYEQYFGPGTRLTVT.